These 18 T cell receptor beta chains were sequenced from one sample in a study of blood T cell repertoires in COVID-19 (dated by TCRdb to 2018 to 2021). Receptor libraries were prepared by the immunoSEQ multiplex PCR assay. TCRdb provides this immuneACCESS table in a form limited to in-frame rearrangements. Some clones are lacking; in checked studies, under half of them reflect an unresolved V gene, and why the rest are absent is not known. A total of just over 150,000 clones appear in this sample, approximately 90% of them only once. In total, the top ten clones hold 6.6% of the sample. Sequenced sample: PBMCs or T cells enriched from blood (not recorded which). Receptors originate from a woman aged 45-60 years who had recovered from COVID-19.

This clone showed up just a few times. CDR3 nucleotide sequence: TGTGCCAGCAGTTATTTGGCCCGGGAATACTCACCCCTCCACTTT. This translates into CASSYLAREYSPLHF. J is TRBJ1-6 and V is TRBV6-2 or TRBV6-3; D not certain. The CDR3 length is 15 residues. Trimming removed 3 bases at V and 10 bases at J, with 16 bases between. Germline CDR1 and CDR2: MNHEY and SVGEGT.

This sequence joins TRBV9 and TRBJ2-3, with 10 nucleotides matching TRBD2. This CDR3 has 16 residues. The ends lost 3 bases at V and 2 bases at J; junction bases unmatched: 6. CDR1 and CDR2 (germline): SGDLS, YYNGEE. CDR3 protein: CASSALAGAHTDTQYF. The DNA for the CDR3 is TGTGCCAGCAGCGCGCTAGCGGGGGCCCACACAGATACGCAGTATTTT.

V gene TRBV29-1 combines with J gene TRBJ2-5; tentatively, D is TRBD2 (5 bases). V gave up 6 bases and J gave up 5 bases, with 19 bases separating them. This CDR3 is 14 amino acids long. Germline-derived CDR1 and CDR2 are SQVTM and ANQGSEA. For the CDR3, the DNA is TGCAGCGTACGACGACCGGGTACGGGGGAGACCCAGTACTTC. Translated: CSVRRPGTGETQYF.

This chain links TRBV7-9 with TRBJ2-3; possible D gene TRBD2, 6 bases. Germline V gives CDR1 SEHNR, CDR2 FQNEAQ (reference sequence). CDR3 size: 14 residues. The V gene lost 11 bases and the J gene lost 0 bases, with 15 bases spanning the gap. The CDR3 nucleotides are TGTGCCGGGTCCGCGGGGCTGAGCACAGATACGCAGTATTTT. Amino acids: CAGSAGLSTDTQYF.

The V and J genes are TRBV5-5 and TRBJ1-4, with D perhaps matching TRBD1 (5 bases). Germline loops: CDR1 SGHKS, CDR2 YYEKEE (reference sequence). The CDR3 is 15 amino acids. V lost 5 bases to trimming and J lost 1 base, with 12 bases between them. CDR3 sequence (DNA): TGTGCCAGCAGTCTAATGGGGGGAACTAATGAAAAACTGTTTTTT. Translated: CASSLMGGTNEKLFF. Looking up the rest from reference TRBV5-5 and TRBJ1-4 gives the full variable domain: DAGVTQSPTHLIKTRGQQVTLRCSPISGHKSVSWYQQVLGQGPQFIFQYYEKEERGRGNFPDRFSARQFPNYSSELNVNALLLGDSALYLCASSLMGGTNEKLFFGSGTQLSVL.

This clone was seen at least ten times. V and J are TRBV7-9 and TRBJ2-5; TRBD1 aligns across 9 bases. The CDR3 has 15 residues. Losses at the gene ends were 3 bases for V and 4 bases for J; bases not matched to a gene: 6. Germline V CDR1 and CDR2: SEHNR, FQNEAQ (reference sequence). CDR3 loop: CASSLAGQGLETQYF. As DNA, the CDR3 is TGTGCCAGCAGCTTGGCGGGACAGGGTTTAGAGACCCAGTACTTC.

The genes are TRBV19 and TRBJ2-5; tentatively, D is TRBD2 (5 bases). The germline CDR1 and CDR2 sequences are LNHDA and SQIVND (reference sequence). The V and J ends lost 6 bases and 5 bases respectively, with 13 bases between them. CDR3 length: 13 residues. The CDR3 is CASRAGNGETQYF. The CDR3 DNA follows: TGTGCCAGTAGGGCCGGGAATGGCGAGACCCAGTACTTC. The full variable domain, in which reference TRBV19 and TRBJ2-5 provide the parts outside the CDR3, is DGGITQSPKYLFRKEGQNVTLSCEQNLNHDAMYWYRQDPGQGLRLIYYSQIVNDFQKGDIAEGYSVSREKKESFPLTVTSAQKNPTAFYLCASRAGNGETQYFGPGTRLLVL.

V and J are TRBV7-2 and TRBJ1-5, with 7 bases identical to TRBD1. V was pared by 6 bases and J by 3 bases, with 14 bases of the junction left unmatched. This CDR3 has 17 amino acids. CDR1 SGHTA and CDR2 FQGNSA come from the germline V gene. The DNA of the CDR3 is TGTGCCAGCAGTCGGGACAGCGCGGCAAGCTTCAATCAGCCCCAGCATTTT. This sequence encodes CASSRDSAASFNQPQHF.

The chain recombines TRBV11-2 with TRBJ2-5, with 8 bases fitting TRBD2. The CDR3 loop spans 17 amino acids. Trimming took 1 base from V and 1 from J; bases not matched to a gene: 8. CDR1 is SGHAT and CDR2 is FQNNGV in the germline V gene. CDR3: CASSLGVGRGAQETQYF. DNA of the CDR3: TGTGCCAGCAGCTTAGGTGTCGGGCGGGGGGCCCAAGAGACCCAGTACTTC.

The rearrangement links TRBV21-1 to TRBJ1-3; the table's D call of TRBD1 was not tested on the DNA. TRBV21-1 is a pseudogene segment. The CDR3 length is 14 residues. The CDR3 protein is CASTPTETGNTIYF. The CDR3 region has the DNA TGTGCCAGCACCCCGACAGAAACTGGAAACACCATATATTTT.

V gene TRBV6-5 combines with J gene TRBJ2-1; a possible D gene is TRBD2 (7 bases). With 6 bases removed from V and 9 bases from J, the gap between germline ends came to 9 bases. The CDR3 runs to 11 residues. Germline lookup yields CDR1 MNHEY and CDR2 SVGAGI. This CDR3 is CASRGGGEQFF. DNA for the CDR3: TGTGCCAGCAGAGGGGGGGGTGAGCAGTTCTTC.

The chain uses TRBV14 and TRBJ2-3, with 10 nucleotides matching TRBD2. The trim removed 6 bases at V and 2 bases at J, leaving 5 bases unmatched. Looked up from germline, CDR1 is SGHDN and CDR2 is FVKESK. There are 15 residues in the CDR3. CDR3 DNA: TGTGCCAGCAGACCGACTAGCGGGCCCACAGATACGCAGTATTTT. Protein product: CASRPTSGPTDTQYF. The complete variable domain, with remaining parts taken from reference TRBV14 and TRBJ2-3, reads EAGVTQFPSHSVIEKGQTVTLRCDPISGHDNLYWYRRVMGKEIKFLLHFVKESKQDESGMPNNRFLAERTGGTYSTLKVQPAELEDSGVYFCASRPTSGPTDTQYFGPGTRLTVL.

The chain recombines TRBV4-3 with TRBJ1-4, with D unclear. The CDR3 spans 14 residues. The V end was cut by 4 bases, the J end by 5 bases, with 11 bases between. The germline CDR1 and CDR2 sequences are LGHNA and YSLEER. The CDR3 DNA reads as TGCGCCAGCAGCCCACAAGAGGAGAATGAAAAACTGTTTTTT. Protein sequence: CASSPQEENEKLFF.

The chain links TRBV7-2 to TRBJ1-1; TRBD1 is a possible D gene (6 bases). The germline CDR1 and CDR2 sequences are SGHTA and FQGNSA. V shed 3 bases and J shed 6 bases, with 17 bases lying between them. CDR3 length: 15 amino acids. CDR3 amino acids: CASSFTGGPTSEAFF. The CDR3 DNA reads as TGTGCCAGCAGCTTCACCGGGGGGCCCACTTCTGAAGCTTTCTTT.

This clone showed up just a few times. V and J are TRBV30 and TRBJ1-1, with TRBD1 matching over 7 bases. Germline CDR1 is GTSNPN and CDR2 is SVGIG (reference sequence). With V trimmed by 3 bases and J by 7 bases, 8 bases remained unmatched. The length of the CDR3 is 13 residues. CDR3 sequence reads: CAWRQGTMFEAFF. The CDR3 coding sequence is TGTGCCTGGAGACAGGGGACCATGTTTGAAGCTTTCTTT.

DNA of the CDR3: TGCGCCAGCAGCTTGGGAGGCCTTAGCACAGATACGCAGTATTTT. This translates into CASSLGGLSTDTQYF. V is TRBV5-1 and J is TRBJ2-3, with D uncertain. The CDR3 has 15 amino acids. Germline CDR1 reads SGHRS; CDR2 reads YFSETQ. The germline V and J ends were trimmed by 0 bases and 0 bases, with 8 bases remaining between them.

The chain employs TRBV18 and TRBJ2-1, with D possibly TRBD1 on 6 matching bases. V was clipped by 4 bases and J by 0 bases, with 10 bases between them. This CDR3 spans 15 amino acids. The germline V gene encodes CDR1 KGHSH and CDR2 LQKENI. The CDR3 spells CASSLGGFSYNEQFF. The CDR3, as DNA: TGTGCCAGCTCACTAGGGGGTTTCTCCTACAATGAGCAGTTCTTC.

The rearrangement joins TRBV3-1 (or the pseudogene TRBV3-2) to TRBJ2-5; 8 bases match TRBD2. V lost 4 bases to trimming and J lost 2 bases; unmatched junction nucleotides: 9. There are 16 residues in the CDR3. Germline V gene data show CDR1 as LGHDT and CDR2 as YNNKEL (reference sequence). The CDR3 here is CASSLRGGVAQETQYF. For the CDR3, the DNA is TGTGCCAGCAGCCTCCGGGGGGGGGTGGCGCAAGAGACCCAGTACTTC.